The 24 T cell receptor beta chains presented below share a single source sample, sequenced in a study of neoadjuvant anti-PD-1 for oral cavity cancer. Measured with immunoSEQ multiplex PCR; TCRdb has only the in-frame clones, and not every one. In the table there are around 81,000 clones, under 90% of which are singletons. Source: PBMCs, taken before nivolumab (anti-PD-1) treatment. The origin of the receptors is a person aged 40-85 years with oral cavity squamous cell carcinoma.

V usage is TRBV5-5 and J usage is TRBJ2-5, with 10 bases that match TRBD2. V trimming: 1 base; J trimming: 1 base; junction bases outside the gene matches: 4. Germline V lookup: CDR1 SGHKS, CDR2 YYEKEE (reference sequence). The CDR3 loop spans 16 amino acids. The CDR3 sequence is CASSLSASGSQETQYF. As DNA, the CDR3 is TGTGCCAGCAGCTTGTCAGCTAGCGGGAGCCAAGAGACCCAGTACTTC.

This clone was found once. The junction and the germline gene differ at one end; a read error may be behind it. The gene calls are TRBV7-7 and TRBJ2-7, with D perhaps matching TRBD1 (6 bases). The CDR3 is 15 residues long. Germline values: CDR1 SSHAT, CDR2 FNYEAQ (reference sequence). CDR3 nucleotides: TGTGCTAGCAGCTTGGGACACGACACCTCCTACGGGCAGTACTTC. Protein: CASSLGHDTSYGQYF.

V usage is TRBV5-1 and J usage is TRBJ2-1; D perhaps matches TRBD2 (6 bases). Germline CDR1 SGHRS, CDR2 YFSETQ. The V end was cut by 5 bases, the J end by 6 bases, with 12 bases between. The CDR3 sequence is 13 residues long. DNA of the CDR3: TGCGCCAGCAGTCCGGGACTCTTCAATGAGCAGTTCTTC. Residues: CASSPGLFNEQFF.

The rearrangement uses TRBV30 and TRBJ2-3; the match to TRBD2 covers 10 bases. The V gene end was trimmed by 8 bases and the J gene end by 4 bases; junction bases not matched to a gene: 15. The CDR3 has 16 amino acids. Germline V CDR1 and CDR2: GTSNPN, SVGIG (reference sequence). The CDR3 DNA is TGTGCCCTAATAAAACGGGCTAGCGGGAGCGCAGATACGCAGTATTTT. This encodes CALIKRASGSADTQYF.

The chain recombines TRBV29-1 with TRBJ2-7; the D gene could be TRBD1 or TRBD2 (6 bases each). Looked up from germline, CDR1 is SQVTM and CDR2 is ANQGSEA. V lost 6 bases, J lost 3 bases, and 12 bases lay in between. CDR3 length: 12 residues. The CDR3 region is CSVAGQNYEQYF. CDR3 in DNA: TGCAGCGTGGCGGGACAAAACTACGAGCAGTACTTC.

This sequence joins TRBV7-2 and TRBJ2-7; 9 bases fit TRBD2. The CDR3 is 17 amino acids. Germline CDR1 SGHTA, CDR2 FQGNSA. Unmatched junction bases numbered 16, after V lost 5 bases and J lost 5 bases. CDR3 region: CASSLGSLAGTNNEQYF. The CDR3 nucleotides are TGTGCCAGCAGCCTAGGATCCCTAGCGGGGACGAACAACGAGCAGTACTTC.

The chain couples TRBV4-2 to TRBJ1-4; a possible D gene is TRBD1 (6 bases). The CDR3 length is 15 residues. Trimming shortened V by 1 base and J by 8 bases, and 14 bases separated the two germline ends. Germline V lookup: CDR1 LGHNA, CDR2 YNFKEQ. As DNA, the CDR3 is TGTGCCAGCAGCCAAGTCGGTGGGGGCGGGGAAAAACTGTTTTTT. Translation gives CASSQVGGGGEKLFF.

For the CDR3, the DNA is TGTGCCAGCAGCCACATGGATGGCTCTGAAGCTTTCTTT. Amino acids: CASSHMDGSEAFF. The gene calls are TRBV7-9 and TRBJ1-1; D remains ambiguous. The CDR3 sequence is 13 residues long. Trimming left V 5 bases short and J 6 bases short, with 13 bases between. Per the germline V gene, CDR1 is SEHNR and CDR2 is FQNEAQ (reference sequence).

The V and J genes are TRBV6-6 and TRBJ2-7; 11 bases line up with TRBD1. The CDR3 totals 13 residues. The V segment lost 6 bases and the J segment 6 bases; nucleotides outside the gene matches: 4. CDR1 is MNHNY and CDR2 is SVGAGI in the germline V gene (reference sequence). CDR3 sequence (DNA): TGTGCCAGCAGCCGGACAGGGGGCGCCGAGCAGTACTTC. It codes for CASSRTGGAEQYF.

This clone is a singleton in its sample. The CDR3 region has the DNA TGTGCCAGCAGCTTCTGGACAGGGCACAATGAGCAGTTCTTC. This encodes CASSFWTGHNEQFF. The chain combines TRBV11-1 with TRBJ2-1; TRBD1 matches at 8 bases. Per the germline V gene, CDR1 is SGHAT and CDR2 is FQDESV (reference sequence). The CDR3 runs 14 residues. With 3 bases clipped from V and 5 bases from J, the junction kept 3 bases outside the gene matches.

The chain links TRBV20-1 to TRBJ2-7; TRBD2 matches at 7 bases. From germline, CDR1 is DFQATT and CDR2 SNEGSKA (reference sequence). The CDR3 totals 11 residues. Trimming removed 5 bases from V and 5 bases from J; junction bases left unmatched: 3. The CDR3 is CSAGEGHEQYF. The CDR3 DNA is TGCAGTGCTGGGGAGGGGCACGAGCAGTACTTC.

V gene TRBV30 combines with J gene TRBJ2-1, with TRBD2 matching over 9 bases. Looked up from germline, CDR1 is GTSNPN and CDR2 is SVGIG (reference sequence). The CDR3 runs to 15 residues. The V and J ends lost 1 base and 3 bases, in that order; junction bases with no gene match: 4. The CDR3: CAWSGTAGGYNEQFF. Here the CDR3 DNA reads TGTGCCTGGAGTGGAACAGCGGGAGGCTACAATGAGCAGTTCTTC.

This rearrangement joins TRBV19 to TRBJ1-2, with D hard to call. The germline V and J ends were trimmed by 1 base and 4 bases, with 13 bases remaining between them. In germline, CDR1 is LNHDA, CDR2 SQIVND (reference sequence). CDR3 length: 15 amino acids. CDR3 in DNA: TGTGCCAGTAGTATAGGGGAGGCCTCTATCTATGGCTACACCTTC. This translates into CASSIGEASIYGYTF.

The chain combines TRBV2 with TRBJ2-7; D possibly matches TRBD1 or TRBD2 (5 bases each). V shed 2 bases and J shed 0 bases, with 11 bases lying between them. The CDR3 runs 15 residues. Germline V gene lookup returns CDR1 SNHLY and CDR2 FYNNEI. The CDR3 DNA reads TGTGCCAGCAGTGAAAGCAGGGACGACTCCTACGAGCAGTACTTC. Amino acid sequence: CASSESRDDSYEQYF. The variable domain in full, completed from reference TRBV2 and TRBJ2-7, reads EPEVTQTPSHQVTQMGQEVILRCVPISNHLYFYWYRQILGQKVEFLVSFYNNEISEKSEIFDDQFSVERPDGSNFTLKIRSTKLEDSAMYFCASSESRDDSYEQYFGPGTRLTVT.

The V gene is TRBV30, the J gene TRBJ2-3; TRBD2 aligns across 10 bases. Germline CDR1 and CDR2: GTSNPN and SVGIG (reference sequence). This CDR3 spans 16 amino acids. After removal of 4 bases from V and 6 bases from J, the junction contained 13 bases not matched to a gene. The chain's CDR3 is CAWKRGLAGEGDTQYF. DNA for the CDR3: TGTGCCTGGAAAAGGGGGCTAGCGGGAGAAGGGGATACGCAGTATTTT.

This clone was recorded a few times. The rearrangement joins TRBV30 to TRBJ2-2; tentative D call: TRBD1 (6 bases). The length of the CDR3 is 17 residues. The germline V gene has CDR1 GTSNPN and CDR2 SVGIG (reference sequence). Trimming left V 3 bases short and J 1 base short, with 18 bases between. The CDR3 loop is CAWSPMGANLNTGELFF. The CDR3 DNA reads TGTGCCTGGAGCCCCATGGGGGCCAACCTGAACACCGGGGAGCTGTTTTTT.

J is TRBJ1-1 and V is TRBV10-3, with a weak D call TRBD1 (5 bases). V lost 0 bases, J lost 1 base, and 9 bases lay in between. The CDR3 has 15 residues. Germline-derived CDR1 and CDR2 are ENHRY and SYGVKD. The CDR3: CAISESTGGNTEAFF. The CDR3 nucleotides are TGTGCCATCAGTGAGTCGACTGGGGGGAACACTGAAGCTTTCTTT.

This rearrangement joins TRBV5-1 to TRBJ2-3; 9 nucleotides agree with TRBD2. Germline V CDR1 and CDR2: SGHRS, YFSETQ. The CDR3 runs to 22 residues. V dropped 4 bases and J dropped 4; count of bases not matched to a gene: 28. Here the CDR3 DNA reads TGCGCCAGCAGCCAGGTCTCGGGCTTTAGCGGGAGTGCTACAAGGGGAGCAGATACGCAGTATTTT. This codes for CASSQVSGFSGSATRGADTQYF.

V usage is TRBV19 and J usage is TRBJ2-7, with 7 bases matching TRBD1. J was trimmed by 6 bases and V by 1 base; bases with no gene match: 6. Per the germline V gene, CDR1 is LNHDA and CDR2 is SQIVND (reference sequence). CDR3 size: 14 residues. In nucleotides, the CDR3 is TGTGCCAGTAGTATAGTACAGGGGAACCCCGAGCAGTACTTC. Translating it yields CASSIVQGNPEQYF.

This sequence joins TRBV28 and TRBJ2-3; 7 nucleotides align to TRBD2. Germline V gene lookup returns CDR1 MDHEN and CDR2 SYDVKM. V lost 7 bases to trimming and J lost 1 base; unmatched junction nucleotides: 14. This CDR3 is 17 amino acids long. CDR3 residues: CASTLYVSAGGTDTQYF. DNA for the CDR3: TGTGCCAGCACCCTTTATGTGTCTGCGGGAGGCACAGATACGCAGTATTTT.

As regards this clone: Additional DNA sequences in this sample encode the identical CDR3. The chain uses TRBV6-5 and TRBJ2-3; D remains ambiguous. The CDR3 is 11 residues long. CDR1 is MNHEY and CDR2 is SVGAGI in the germline V gene. Trimming pared 6 bases from V and 6 bases from J, leaving 7 bases between. CDR3 protein: CASSLGDTQYF. The CDR3, as DNA: TGTGCCAGCAGCCTGGGGGATACGCAGTATTTT.

The chain joins TRBV6-5 to TRBJ1-1, with a tentative D call TRBD1 (6 bases). Per the germline V gene, CDR1 is MNHEY and CDR2 is SVGAGI. Trimming took 0 bases from V and 6 from J, leaving 14 bases between them. The length of the CDR3 is 15 residues. CDR3 nucleotide sequence: TGTGCCAGCAGTTACTCGCACAGGGTAGGATCTGAAGCTTTCTTT. Translated: CASSYSHRVGSEAFF.

This clone was recorded once. This chain connects TRBV6-1 to TRBJ2-1, with D perhaps matching TRBD1 (5 bases). V shed 4 bases and J shed 6 bases, with 13 bases lying between them. CDR1 is MNHNS, CDR2 SASEGT, per germline. The CDR3 consists of 14 residues. The CDR3 region has the DNA TGTGCCAGCAGTGGGCAGGGCCCAGCCAATGAGCAGTTCTTC. Translated: CASSGQGPANEQFF.

This rearrangement joins TRBV9 to TRBJ2-1; D not certain. The CDR3 length is 15 residues. The V gene's germline CDR1 is SGDLS and CDR2 YYNGEE. V lost 3 bases and J lost 2, with 12 bases in between. The CDR3 DNA is TGTGCCAGCAGCGCCGACGCATACCCCTACAATGAGCAGTTCTTC. As protein: CASSADAYPYNEQFF. Using reference TRBV9 and TRBJ2-1 for the parts outside the CDR3, the full variable domain is DSGVTQTPKHLITATGQRVTLRCSPRSGDLSVYWYQQSLDQGLQFLIQYYNGEERAKGNILERFSAQQFPDLHSELNLSSLELGDSALYFCASSADAYPYNEQFFGPGTRLTVL.